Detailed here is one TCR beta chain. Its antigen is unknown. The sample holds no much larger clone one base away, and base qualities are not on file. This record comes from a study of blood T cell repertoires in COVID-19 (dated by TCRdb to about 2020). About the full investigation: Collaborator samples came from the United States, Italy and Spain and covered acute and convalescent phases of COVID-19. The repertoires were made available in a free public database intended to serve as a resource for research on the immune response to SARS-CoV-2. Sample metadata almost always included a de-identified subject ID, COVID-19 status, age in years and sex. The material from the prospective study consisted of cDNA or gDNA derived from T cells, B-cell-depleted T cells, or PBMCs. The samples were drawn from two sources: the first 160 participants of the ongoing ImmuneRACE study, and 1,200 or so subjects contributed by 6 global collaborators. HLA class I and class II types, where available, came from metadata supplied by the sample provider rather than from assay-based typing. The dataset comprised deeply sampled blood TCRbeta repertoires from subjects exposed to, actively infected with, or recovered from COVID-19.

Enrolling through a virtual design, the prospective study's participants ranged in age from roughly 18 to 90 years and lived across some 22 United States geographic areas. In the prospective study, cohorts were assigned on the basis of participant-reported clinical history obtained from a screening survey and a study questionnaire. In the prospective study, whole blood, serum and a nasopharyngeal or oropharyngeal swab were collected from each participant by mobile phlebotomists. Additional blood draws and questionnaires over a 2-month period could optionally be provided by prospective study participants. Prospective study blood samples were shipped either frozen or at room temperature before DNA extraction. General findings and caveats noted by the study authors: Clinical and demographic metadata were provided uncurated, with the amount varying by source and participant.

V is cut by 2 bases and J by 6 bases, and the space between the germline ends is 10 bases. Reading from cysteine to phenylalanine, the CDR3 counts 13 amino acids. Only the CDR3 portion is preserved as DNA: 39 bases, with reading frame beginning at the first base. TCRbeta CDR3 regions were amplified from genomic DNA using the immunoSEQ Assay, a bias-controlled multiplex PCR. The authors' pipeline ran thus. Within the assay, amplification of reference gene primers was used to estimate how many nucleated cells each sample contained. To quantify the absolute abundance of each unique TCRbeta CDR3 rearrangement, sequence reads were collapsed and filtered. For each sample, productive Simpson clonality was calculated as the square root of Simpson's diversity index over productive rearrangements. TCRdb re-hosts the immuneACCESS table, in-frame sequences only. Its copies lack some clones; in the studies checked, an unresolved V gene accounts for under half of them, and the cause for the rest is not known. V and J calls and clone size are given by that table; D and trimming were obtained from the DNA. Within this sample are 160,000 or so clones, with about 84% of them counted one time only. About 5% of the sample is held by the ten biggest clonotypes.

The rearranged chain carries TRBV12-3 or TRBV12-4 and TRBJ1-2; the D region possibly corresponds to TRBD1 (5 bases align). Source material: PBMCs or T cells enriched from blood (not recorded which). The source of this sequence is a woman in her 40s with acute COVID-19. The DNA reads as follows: TGTGCCAGCAGTTTATCACAGGTTGATGGCTACACCTTC. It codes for CASSLSQVDGYTF.